These T cell receptor beta chains were read from a single sample in a study of blood T cells in healthy people across ages. One entry per CDR3 protein results from TCRdb running MiXCR on the 5' RACE reads. The table shows 600,000 to 900,000 distinct CDR3 sequences, with around 24% occurring only once. This same sample was also part of a study on T cells of mothers and their children.

Sequencing was performed on blood. These receptor sequences come from a boy under 18 in good health. Each CDR3 is given with its conserved first and last residue. The order of the fields is V gene, clone size, J gene, D gene, CDR3 DNA, CDR3 protein. D genes are given only for firm matches. Not all rows give a size; the values are once, few, many and, for expanded clones, a class.

V gene: TRBV29-1
clone size: few
J gene: TRBJ2-4
D gene: -
CDR3 DNA: TGCAGCGTCGAGTTGGACCGAATTCAGTACTTC
CDR3 protein: CSVELDRIQYF

V gene: TRBV6-1
clone size: few
J gene: TRBJ1-4
D gene: -
CDR3 DNA: TGTGCCAGCAGTGAGCGGGATGGGTTTGAAGAACTGTTTTTT
CDR3 protein: CASSERDGFEELFF

V gene: TRBV6-5
clone size: -
J gene: TRBJ1-5
D gene: TRBD1
CDR3 DNA: TGTGCCAGCAGTCGGGACAGGGATGAGCCCCAGCATTTT
CDR3 protein: CASSRDRDEPQHF

V gene: TRBV12-3/TRBV12-4
clone size: -
J gene: TRBJ1-4
D gene: -
CDR3 DNA: TGTGCCAGCAGTTTCAGACTTGGGTTAACTAATGAAAAACTGTTTTTT
CDR3 protein: CASSFRLGLTNEKLFF

V gene: TRBV27
clone size: -
J gene: TRBJ2-3
D gene: -
CDR3 DNA: TGTGCCAGCAGTACCATACCCCAAAGGGGAAACACTGATACGCAGTATTTT
CDR3 protein: CASSTIPQRGNTDTQYF

V gene: TRBV2
clone size: -
J gene: TRBJ2-5
D gene: TRBD1
CDR3 DNA: TGTGCCAGCGGAGGACAGGGGCAAGAGACCCAGTACTTC
CDR3 protein: CASGGQGQETQYF

V gene: TRBV5-1
clone size: few
J gene: TRBJ1-1
D gene: -
CDR3 DNA: TGCGCCAGCAGCTTGGAAACAAACACTGAAGCTTTCTTT
CDR3 protein: CASSLETNTEAFF

V gene: TRBV6-5
clone size: -
J gene: TRBJ1-5
D gene: TRBD1
CDR3 DNA: TGTGCCAGCAGTTGGCTCGGACAGGGGGGTAGCAATCAGCCCCAGCATTTT
CDR3 protein: CASSWLGQGGSNQPQHF

V gene: TRBV15
clone size: -
J gene: TRBJ2-2
D gene: -
CDR3 DNA: TGTGCCACCAGCAGAGTCGAGGGTCCCGGGGAGCTGTTTTTT
CDR3 protein: CATSRVEGPGELFF

V gene: TRBV3-1
clone size: -
J gene: TRBJ1-1
D gene: -
CDR3 DNA: TGTGCCAGCAGCCAAGAGGGGAGGGTCACTGAAGCTTTCTTT
CDR3 protein: CASSQEGRVTEAFF

V gene: TRBV12-5
clone size: -
J gene: TRBJ2-6
D gene: -
CDR3 DNA: TGTGCTAGTGGTTTGGTATCTGGGGCCAACGTCCTGACTTTC
CDR3 protein: CASGLVSGANVLTF

V gene: TRBV6-5
clone size: few
J gene: TRBJ2-1
D gene: TRBD1
CDR3 DNA: TGTGCCAGCAGTTGGGGACAGGGAGATAATGAGCAGTTCTTC
CDR3 protein: CASSWGQGDNEQFF

V gene: TRBV5-5
clone size: -
J gene: TRBJ2-7
D gene: TRBD2
CDR3 DNA: TGTGCCAGCAGCCCAGCCGGGACTACCACCTACGAGCAGTACTTC
CDR3 protein: CASSPAGTTTYEQYF

V gene: TRBV27
clone size: -
J gene: TRBJ1-4
D gene: -
CDR3 DNA: TGTGCCAGCAGTAATTTCCAGGGTGAAAATGAAAAACTGTTTTTT
CDR3 protein: CASSNFQGENEKLFF

V gene: TRBV7-9
clone size: few
J gene: TRBJ2-7
D gene: -
CDR3 DNA: TGTGCCAGCAGCAAACAGGGAAACGAGCAGTACTTC
CDR3 protein: CASSKQGNEQYF

V gene: TRBV12-2
clone size: -
J gene: TRBJ2-1
D gene: -
CDR3 DNA: TGTGCAAGTCGTTTCCCGGGGGAAGGCCCCTACAATGAGCAGTTCTTC
CDR3 protein: CASRFPGEGPYNEQFF

V gene: TRBV4-1
clone size: -
J gene: TRBJ2-6
D gene: TRBD1
CDR3 DNA: TGCGCCAGCAGCCAAGATGCAGGGGGAGCTGGGGCCAACGTCCTGACTTTC
CDR3 protein: CASSQDAGGAGANVLTF

V gene: TRBV28
clone size: few
J gene: TRBJ1-2
D gene: -
CDR3 DNA: TGTGCCAGCAGTTTAGGAGGGGCGTGGGGCTATGGCTACACCTTC
CDR3 protein: CASSLGGAWGYGYTF

V gene: TRBV29-1
clone size: -
J gene: TRBJ2-7
D gene: TRBD2
CDR3 DNA: TGCAGCGTTGAAGTTGGGGGGACTAACACCTACGAGCAGTACTTC
CDR3 protein: CSVEVGGTNTYEQYF

V gene: TRBV3-1
clone size: -
J gene: TRBJ2-1
D gene: TRBD2
CDR3 DNA: TGTGCCAGCAGCCAAGAGGGCCTAGCGGGATCTGGTGAGCAGTTCTTC
CDR3 protein: CASSQEGLAGSGEQFF

V gene: TRBV7-9
clone size: few
J gene: TRBJ1-2
D gene: TRBD1
CDR3 DNA: TGTGCCAGCAGCTTATCCACAGGGGAAGGCTACACCTTC
CDR3 protein: CASSLSTGEGYTF

V gene: TRBV12-3/TRBV12-4
clone size: -
J gene: TRBJ2-1
D gene: -
CDR3 DNA: TGTGCCAGTAGTACTCTAGAGGACAATGAGCAGTTCTTC
CDR3 protein: CASSTLEDNEQFF

V gene: TRBV5-5
clone size: -
J gene: TRBJ2-7
D gene: -
CDR3 DNA: TGTGCCAGCAGCTTCCAGTTAACCATCCCTAACTACGAGCAGTACTTC
CDR3 protein: CASSFQLTIPNYEQYF

V gene: TRBV3-1
clone size: -
J gene: TRBJ1-1
D gene: -
CDR3 DNA: TGTGCCAGCAGCCCCCGGGGGGGAGGGACGAGCACTGAAGCTTTCTTT
CDR3 protein: CASSPRGGGTSTEAFF

V gene: TRBV5-1
clone size: -
J gene: TRBJ1-1
D gene: TRBD1
CDR3 DNA: TGCGCCAGCAGCTTCCGACAGGGGACTGAAGCTTTCTTT
CDR3 protein: CASSFRQGTEAFF

V gene: TRBV27
clone size: few
J gene: TRBJ2-7
D gene: TRBD1
CDR3 DNA: TGTGCCAGCAGTTCCACCACCCCGGACAGGGACTACGAGCAGTACTTC
CDR3 protein: CASSSTTPDRDYEQYF

V gene: TRBV2
clone size: -
J gene: TRBJ2-7
D gene: TRBD1
CDR3 DNA: TGTGCCAGCTTGATTGGGACAGGGGGCTACGAGCAGTACTTC
CDR3 protein: CASLIGTGGYEQYF

V gene: TRBV6-5
clone size: many
J gene: TRBJ2-5
D gene: TRBD2
CDR3 DNA: TGTGCCAGCAGTTATTCGGGGGGCCAAGAGACCCAGTACTTC
CDR3 protein: CASSYSGGQETQYF

V gene: TRBV20-1
clone size: -
J gene: TRBJ2-5
D gene: TRBD2
CDR3 DNA: TGCAGTGCTAGATATAGCGGGGGGCCAGAGGAGACCCAGTACTTC
CDR3 protein: CSARYSGGPEETQYF

V gene: TRBV28
clone size: once
J gene: TRBJ2-7
D gene: TRBD1
CDR3 DNA: TGTGCCAGCAGTTCACTCGACAGGGGTAATGACGAGCAGTACTTC
CDR3 protein: CASSSLDRGNDEQYF

V gene: TRBV18
clone size: -
J gene: TRBJ2-5
D gene: -
CDR3 DNA: TGTGCCAGCTCAGGACAGAAACTAGAGACCCAGTACTTC
CDR3 protein: CASSGQKLETQYF

V gene: TRBV19
clone size: -
J gene: TRBJ2-3
D gene: -
CDR3 DNA: TGTGCCAGTAGTATTTCGGAATCCTCTAGCACAGATTCGCAGTATTTT
CDR3 protein: CASSISESSSTDSQYF

V gene: TRBV21-1
clone size: few
J gene: TRBJ2-3
D gene: -
CDR3 DNA: TGTGCCAGCACCTGGAAATCACTAAAGAGCACAGATACGCAGTATTTT
CDR3 protein: CASTWKSLKSTDTQYF

V gene: TRBV5-1
clone size: -
J gene: TRBJ2-5
D gene: TRBD1
CDR3 DNA: TGCGCCAGCAGCTTGAGGGACAGGGTAAGGGAGACCCAGTACTTC
CDR3 protein: CASSLRDRVRETQYF

V gene: TRBV29-1
clone size: -
J gene: TRBJ1-2
D gene: -
CDR3 DNA: TGCAGCGCTCACTCGAACACAAGGGGCTACACCTTC
CDR3 protein: CSAHSNTRGYTF

V gene: TRBV6-2/TRBV6-3
clone size: few
J gene: TRBJ2-1
D gene: -
CDR3 DNA: TGTGCCAGCAGTTACTCCTATGACTACCCCAATGAGCAGTTCTTC
CDR3 protein: CASSYSYDYPNEQFF

V gene: TRBV7-9
clone size: few
J gene: TRBJ2-5
D gene: TRBD2
CDR3 DNA: TGTGCCAGCAGCACGGGACTAGCGGGAGAGACCCAGTACTTC
CDR3 protein: CASSTGLAGETQYF

V gene: TRBV3-1
clone size: few
J gene: TRBJ2-5
D gene: -
CDR3 DNA: TGTGCCAGCAGCCAAGGGCGGGGCTTAGAGACGCAGTACTTC
CDR3 protein: CASSQGRGLETQYF

V gene: TRBV7-3
clone size: -
J gene: TRBJ1-2
D gene: TRBD1
CDR3 DNA: TGTGCCAGCACTCCACAGGGGCCCTATGGCTACACCTTC
CDR3 protein: CASTPQGPYGYTF

V gene: TRBV7-9
clone size: -
J gene: TRBJ2-3
D gene: -
CDR3 DNA: TGTGCCAGCAGCTTTATTTCGAATTACGGAGGCACAGATACGCAGTATTTT
CDR3 protein: CASSFISNYGGTDTQYF

V gene: TRBV4-1
clone size: few
J gene: TRBJ1-4
D gene: TRBD1
CDR3 DNA: TGCGCCAGCAGCCAAGATCGGGGGACAGGCAGCGGGGAAAAACTGTTTTTT
CDR3 protein: CASSQDRGTGSGEKLFF